Following are 8 T cell receptor beta chains from one sample sequenced in a study of T cell repertoires in cytomegalovirus infection. TCRdb redid the calling of the reads with MiXCR, one entry per CDR3 protein. The data hold more than 650,000 distinct CDR3 sequences, with under 40% observed a single time. Sequenced sample: PBMCs. The receptors here all came from a human donor in good health (CMV status not recorded). Some clones in this sample may be carry-over from other donors' samples.

This sequence joins TRBV28 and TRBJ2-7, with 13 nucleotides matching TRBD2. Germline loops: CDR1 MDHEN, CDR2 SYDVKM. V lost 6 bases and J lost 3; bases outside the gene matches: 8. CDR3 length: 16 residues. The CDR3 DNA reads TGTGCCAGCAGCCCCCTCCGGACTAGCGGGGGCTACGAGCAGTACTTC. Translation gives CASSPLRTSGGYEQYF.

Comments on this clonotype: The junction departs from the called germline gene at one end, perhaps through a read error. V gene TRBV28 combines with J gene TRBJ2-7; possible D gene TRBD1, 5 bases. The CDR3 consists of 11 residues. Per germline, CDR1 MDHEN and CDR2 SYDVKM. CDR3 amino acids: CASSVWGEHYF. CDR3 bases: TGTGCCAGCTCAGTCTGGGGCGAGCATTACTTC.

The CDR3 DNA reads TGTGCCAGCACCCCCAGCGGGGCATCTTACAATCAGCCCCAGCATTTT. Its protein is CASTPSGASYNQPQHF. The chain links TRBV6-1 to TRBJ1-5; maybe TRBD1 (5 bases). This CDR3 region has 16 residues. The germline V gene has CDR1 MNHNS and CDR2 SASEGT. Trimming took off 7 bases at V and 3 bases at J, with 19 bases between the two ends.

The genes are TRBV10-3 and TRBJ1-3; D uncertain. Germline values: CDR1 ENHRY, CDR2 SYGVKD. Trimming took 3 bases from V and 0 from J, leaving 6 bases between them. The CDR3 runs 14 residues. The CDR3 coding sequence is TGTGCCATCAGTGATGTCAGCTCTGGAAACACCATATATTTT. Translation gives CAISDVSSGNTIYF.

Comments on this clonotype: The CDR3 does not close with the conserved phenylalanine or tryptophan, likely indicating a read error. V and J are TRBV4-1 and TRBJ1-2, with unresolved D. This CDR3 has 13 amino acids. The germline gives CDR1 MGHRA, CDR2 YSYEKL. For the CDR3, the DNA is TGTGCCAGCAGCCTAGGCGTGAGCTATGGCTACACCTTA. This codes for CASSLGVSYGYTL.

The sample holds a few counts of this clonotype. The genes are TRBV5-1 and TRBJ2-5; 7 bases match TRBD2. The J segment lost 0 bases and the V segment lost 4 bases, leaving 12 bases of the junction unmatched. The germline gives CDR1 SGHRS, CDR2 YFSETQ. The CDR3 loop spans 17 amino acids. In nucleotides, the CDR3 is TGCGCCAGCAGCACTCCGGCGCGGGGGTTGTACCAAGAGACCCAGTACTTC. Encoded protein: CASSTPARGLYQETQYF.

The chain employs TRBV19 and TRBJ2-7; 10 nucleotides match TRBD1. The trim removed 5 bases at V and 4 bases at J, leaving 8 bases unmatched. The germline V gene encodes CDR1 LNHDA and CDR2 SQIVND (reference sequence). The CDR3 contains 15 residues. This CDR3 is CASSSAPGQGYEQYF. The CDR3, as DNA: TGTGCCAGTAGTTCCGCCCCGGGACAGGGGTACGAGCAGTACTTC.

This chain connects TRBV28 to TRBJ2-2; D is unresolved. Germline V gene sequence: CDR1 MDHEN, CDR2 SYDVKM. This CDR3 contains 13 residues. V lost 7 bases to trimming and J lost 6 bases, with 12 bases between them. CDR3 nucleotide sequence: TGTGCCAGCAATGAAGGTGGATCCGGGGAGCTGTTTTTT. This gives the protein CASNEGGSGELFF.